This TCR beta chain was captured in a study of Tregs in tolerant kidney transplant recipients. Study at large: Related graft donors supplied nonmyeloablative bone marrow transplants, and mixed chimerism was transient.

Germline loops: CDR1 LGHNT, CDR2 FRNRAP. The CDR3 loop spans 17 amino acids. V lost 6 bases, J lost 1 base, and 21 bases lay in between. The repertoire was sequenced with immunoSEQ multiplex PCR; TCRdb's copy has only in-frame clones and lacks some. The table has about 83,000 clones, under 98% seen once. The material was CD4+ T cells from blood, obtained before the transplant. The chain couples TRBV12-5 to TRBJ1-2; tentatively, D is TRBD1 (6 bases). The clonotype comes from a human donor who received a combined kidney and bone marrow transplant. The CDR3 DNA sequence: TGTGCTAGTGGCCCTACCGGGACAAGACTTTTTAACTATGGCTACACCTTC. Translation gives CASGPTGTRLFNYGYTF.